The TCR beta chain described here comes from a study of cytomegalovirus exposure and HLA in healthy donors. The PCR ran on 60 Vbeta and 13 Jbeta primers. Libraries were prepared by immunoSEQ multiplex PCR; TCRdb keeps only in-frame clonotypes and omits some of them. The data contain some 150,000 clones, 70% to 80% of them singletons. The receptor's source is a male donor in good health and CMV-seronegative. The sample comprised PBMCs.

CDR3 protein: CASSTPNSYEQYF. As DNA, the CDR3 is TGTGCCAGCAGTACACCAAACTCCTACGAGCAGTACTTC. The genes are TRBV28 and TRBJ2-7; no reliable D call. Germline CDR1 MDHEN, CDR2 SYDVKM. This CDR3 contains 13 residues. V lost 5 bases and J lost 0, with 8 bases in between.